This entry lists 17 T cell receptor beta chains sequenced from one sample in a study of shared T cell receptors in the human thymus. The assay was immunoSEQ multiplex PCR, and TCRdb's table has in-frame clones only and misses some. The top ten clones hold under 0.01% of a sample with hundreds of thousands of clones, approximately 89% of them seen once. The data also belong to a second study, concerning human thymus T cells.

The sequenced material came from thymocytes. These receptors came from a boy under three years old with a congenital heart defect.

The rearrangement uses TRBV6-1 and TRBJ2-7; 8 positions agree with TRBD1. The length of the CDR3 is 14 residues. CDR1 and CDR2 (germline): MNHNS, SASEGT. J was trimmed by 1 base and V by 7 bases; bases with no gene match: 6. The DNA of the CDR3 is TGTGCCAGCACCTGGACAGGGCCGTCCTACGAGCAGTACTTC. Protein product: CASTWTGPSYEQYF.

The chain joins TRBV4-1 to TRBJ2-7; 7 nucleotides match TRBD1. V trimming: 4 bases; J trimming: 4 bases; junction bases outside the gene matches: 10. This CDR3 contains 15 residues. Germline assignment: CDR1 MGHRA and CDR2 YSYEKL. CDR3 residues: CASSPRDRWPYEQYF. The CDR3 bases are TGCGCCAGCAGCCCCCGGGACAGATGGCCTTACGAGCAGTACTTC.

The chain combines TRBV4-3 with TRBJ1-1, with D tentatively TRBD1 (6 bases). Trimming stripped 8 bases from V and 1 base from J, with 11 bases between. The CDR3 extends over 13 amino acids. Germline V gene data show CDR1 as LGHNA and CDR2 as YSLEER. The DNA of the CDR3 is TGCGCCAGCCAGGGGCAGGGGAACACTGAAGCTTTCTTT. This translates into CASQGQGNTEAFF.

CDR3 residues: CASSSGHRGGTEAFF. For the CDR3, the DNA is TGTGCCAGCAGCTCGGGACATCGGGGCGGCACTGAAGCTTTCTTT. The rearrangement uses TRBV5-6 and TRBJ1-1; a possible D gene is TRBD1 (6 bases). This CDR3 is 15 amino acids long. Trimming shortened V by 3 bases and J by 4 bases, and 16 bases separated the two germline ends. Germline V CDR1 and CDR2: SGHDT, YYEEEE.

The CDR3 coding sequence is TGCGCCAGCAGTCACACCGCGGGGAACACTGAAGCTTTCTTT. Protein: CASSHTAGNTEAFF. The chain couples TRBV4-3 to TRBJ1-1; D not resolved. There are 14 residues in the CDR3. Trimming left V 6 bases short and J 1 base short, with 12 bases between. The germline V gene has CDR1 LGHNA and CDR2 YSLEER.

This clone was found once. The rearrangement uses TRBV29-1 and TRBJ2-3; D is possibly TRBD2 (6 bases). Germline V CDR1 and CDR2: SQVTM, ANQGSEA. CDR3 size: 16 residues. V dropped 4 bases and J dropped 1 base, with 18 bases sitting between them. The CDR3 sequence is CSVGIGTATCTDTQYF. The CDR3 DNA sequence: TGCAGCGTTGGAATCGGGACTGCGACGTGCACAGATACGCAGTATTTT.

The CDR3: CAWSVPRRDGTEAFF. The CDR3 DNA is TGTGCCTGGAGTGTTCCCAGACGGGATGGGACTGAAGCTTTCTTT. V is TRBV30 and J is TRBJ1-1; D not resolved. The CDR3 has 15 amino acids. Germline CDR1 reads GTSNPN; CDR2 reads SVGIG (reference sequence). Trimming removed 0 bases at V and 5 bases at J, with 16 bases between.

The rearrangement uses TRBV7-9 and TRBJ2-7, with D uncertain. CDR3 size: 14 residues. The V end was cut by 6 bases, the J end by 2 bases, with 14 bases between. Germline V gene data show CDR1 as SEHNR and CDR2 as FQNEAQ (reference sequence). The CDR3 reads CASSQNRKPYEQYF. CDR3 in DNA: TGTGCCAGCAGTCAAAACAGAAAGCCCTACGAGCAGTACTTC.

The CDR3 DNA sequence: TGTGCCAGCAGCTTTCCAGGGAGGGAGTACTACGAGCAGTACTTC. It codes for CASSFPGREYYEQYF. The chain carries TRBV5-6 and TRBJ2-7; 7 bases align to TRBD2. Germline V gene lookup returns CDR1 SGHDT and CDR2 YYEEEE. The V segment lost 2 bases and the J segment 3 bases; nucleotides outside the gene matches: 8. The CDR3 sequence is 15 residues long.

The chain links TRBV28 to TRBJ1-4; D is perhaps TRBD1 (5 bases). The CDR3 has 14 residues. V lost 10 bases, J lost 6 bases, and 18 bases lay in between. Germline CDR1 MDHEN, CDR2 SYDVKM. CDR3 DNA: TGTGCCACCCGAACAGGAAGAAATCATGAAAAACTGTTTTTT. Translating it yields CATRTGRNHEKLFF.

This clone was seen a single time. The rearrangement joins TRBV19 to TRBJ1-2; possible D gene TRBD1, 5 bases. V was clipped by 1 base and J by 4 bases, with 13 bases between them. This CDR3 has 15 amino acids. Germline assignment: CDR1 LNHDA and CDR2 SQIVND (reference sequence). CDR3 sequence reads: CASSIAQGQLYGYTF. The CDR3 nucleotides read TGTGCCAGTAGTATAGCCCAGGGCCAGCTCTATGGCTACACCTTC.

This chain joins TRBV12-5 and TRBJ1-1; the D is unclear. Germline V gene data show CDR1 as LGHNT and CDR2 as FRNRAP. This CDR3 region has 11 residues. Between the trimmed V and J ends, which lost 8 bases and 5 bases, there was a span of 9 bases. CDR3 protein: CASIGETEAFF. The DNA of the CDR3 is TGTGCTAGTATCGGGGAGACTGAAGCTTTCTTT.

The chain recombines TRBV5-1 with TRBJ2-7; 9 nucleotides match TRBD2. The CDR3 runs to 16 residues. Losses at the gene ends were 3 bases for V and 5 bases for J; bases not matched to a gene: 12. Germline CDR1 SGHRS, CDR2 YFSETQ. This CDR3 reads CASSSSNLAGPHEQYF. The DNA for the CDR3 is TGCGCCAGCAGCTCATCCAACCTAGCGGGACCCCACGAGCAGTACTTC.

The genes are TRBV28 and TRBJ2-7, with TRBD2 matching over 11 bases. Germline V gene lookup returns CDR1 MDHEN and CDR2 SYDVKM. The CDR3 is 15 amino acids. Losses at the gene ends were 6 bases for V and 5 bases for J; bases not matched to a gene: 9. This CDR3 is CASRRIAGGLNEQYF. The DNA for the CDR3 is TGTGCCAGCAGGCGAATAGCGGGGGGGCTTAACGAGCAGTACTTC.

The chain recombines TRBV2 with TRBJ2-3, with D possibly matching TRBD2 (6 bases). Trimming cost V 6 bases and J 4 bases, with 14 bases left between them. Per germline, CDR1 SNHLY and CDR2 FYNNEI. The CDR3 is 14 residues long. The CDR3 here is CASRGGKRSDTQYF. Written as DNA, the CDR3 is TGTGCCAGCAGAGGCGGGAAACGATCAGATACGCAGTATTTT.

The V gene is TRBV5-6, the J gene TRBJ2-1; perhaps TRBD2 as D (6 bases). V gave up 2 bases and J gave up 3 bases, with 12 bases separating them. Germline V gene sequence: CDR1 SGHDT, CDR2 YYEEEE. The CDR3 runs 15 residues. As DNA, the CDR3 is TGTGCCAGCAGCTTTAATAGCGGCTACTACAATGAGCAGTTCTTC. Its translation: CASSFNSGYYNEQFF.

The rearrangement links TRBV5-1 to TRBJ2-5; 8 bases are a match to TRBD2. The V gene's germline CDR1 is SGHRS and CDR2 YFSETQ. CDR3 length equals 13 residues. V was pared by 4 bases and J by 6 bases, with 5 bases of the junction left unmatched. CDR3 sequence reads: CASSPGGLKTQYF. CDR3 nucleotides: TGCGCCAGCAGCCCGGGGGGGTTGAAGACCCAGTACTTC.